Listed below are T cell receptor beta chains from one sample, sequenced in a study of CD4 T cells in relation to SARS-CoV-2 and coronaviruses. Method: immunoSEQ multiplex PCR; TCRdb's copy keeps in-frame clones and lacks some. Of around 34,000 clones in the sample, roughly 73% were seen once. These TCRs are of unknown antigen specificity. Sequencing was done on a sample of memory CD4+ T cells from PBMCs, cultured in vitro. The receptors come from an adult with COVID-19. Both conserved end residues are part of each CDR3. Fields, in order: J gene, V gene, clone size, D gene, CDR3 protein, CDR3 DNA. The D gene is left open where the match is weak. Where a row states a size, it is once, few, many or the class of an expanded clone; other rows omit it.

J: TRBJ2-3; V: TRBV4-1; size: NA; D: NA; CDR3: CASSRGGDTQYF; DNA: TGCGCCAGCAGCCGAGGGGGAGATACGCAGTATTTT
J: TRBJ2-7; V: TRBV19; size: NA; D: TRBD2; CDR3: CASSGASGGPEQYF; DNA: TGTGCCAGTAGTGGAGCTAGCGGGGGACCCGAGCAGTACTTC
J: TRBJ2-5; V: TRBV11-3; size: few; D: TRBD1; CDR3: CASSFGQAGQETQYF; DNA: TGTGCCAGCAGCTTCGGACAGGCAGGACAAGAGACCCAGTACTTC
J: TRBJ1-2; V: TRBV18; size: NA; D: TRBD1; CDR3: CASSPSRGQAGYGYTF; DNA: TGTGCCAGCTCACCATCGAGGGGACAGGCAGGGTATGGCTACACCTTC
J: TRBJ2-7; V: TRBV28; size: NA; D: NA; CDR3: CAGGRGAPTYEQYF; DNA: TGTGCCGGAGGAAGGGGGGCCCCGACCTACGAGCAGTACTTC
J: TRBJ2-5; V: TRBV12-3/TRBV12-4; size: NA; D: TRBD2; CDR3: CASSFPGRVTQYF; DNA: TGTGCCAGCAGTTTCCCAGGGAGGGTGACCCAGTACTTC
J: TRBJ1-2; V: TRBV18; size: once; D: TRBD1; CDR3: CASSPPYQGAGNYGYTF; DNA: TGTGCCAGCTCACCACCCTATCAGGGGGCAGGAAACTATGGCTACACCTTC
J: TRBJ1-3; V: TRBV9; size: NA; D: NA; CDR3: CASSSGSSGNTIYF; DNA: TGTGCCAGCAGCTCCGGGTCCTCTGGAAACACCATATATTTT
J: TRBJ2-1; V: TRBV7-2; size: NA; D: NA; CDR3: CASSLSGGSFGNEQFF; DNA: TGTGCCAGCAGCTTATCGGGGGGCAGTTTTGGAAATGAGCAGTTCTTC
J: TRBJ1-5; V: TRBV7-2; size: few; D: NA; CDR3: CASSQGGGPNQPQHF; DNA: TGTGCCAGCAGCCAGGGAGGGGGGCCTAATCAGCCCCAGCATTTT
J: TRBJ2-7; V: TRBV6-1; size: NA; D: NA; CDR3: CASSEDRASREQYF; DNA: TGTGCCAGCAGTGAAGACAGGGCGTCACGTGAGCAGTACTTC
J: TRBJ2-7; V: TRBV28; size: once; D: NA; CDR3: CASSFAGIRYEQYF; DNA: TGTGCCAGCAGTTTTGCGGGTATCAGGTACGAGCAGTACTTC
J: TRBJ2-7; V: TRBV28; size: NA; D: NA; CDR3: CASSPRPIYEQYF; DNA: TGTGCCAGCAGCCCCCGCCCGATATACGAGCAGTACTTC
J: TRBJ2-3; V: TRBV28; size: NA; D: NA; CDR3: CASSFLPRADTQYF; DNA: TGTGCCAGCAGTTTTCTCCCCCGCGCAGATACGCAGTATTTT
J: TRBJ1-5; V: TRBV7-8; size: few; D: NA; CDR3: CASSLARQMSNQPQHF; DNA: TGTGCCAGCAGCTTAGCGCGGCAGATGAGCAATCAGCCCCAGCATTTT
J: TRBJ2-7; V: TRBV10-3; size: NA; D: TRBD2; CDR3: CAISEGVREGRYEQYF; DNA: TGTGCCATCAGTGAGGGTGTTCGGGAGGGCCGTTACGAGCAGTACTTC
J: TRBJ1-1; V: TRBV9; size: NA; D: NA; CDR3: CASSVGGVDTEAFF; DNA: TGTGCCAGCAGCGTAGGCGGGGTTGACACTGAAGCTTTCTTT
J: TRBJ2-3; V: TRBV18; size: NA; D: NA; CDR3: CASSPRFTDTQYF; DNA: TGTGCCAGCTCACCAAGGTTCACAGATACGCAGTATTTT
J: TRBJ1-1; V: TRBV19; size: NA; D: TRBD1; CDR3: CASSTSRDRATEAFF; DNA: TGTGCCAGTAGTACGTCCCGGGACAGGGCCACTGAAGCTTTCTTT
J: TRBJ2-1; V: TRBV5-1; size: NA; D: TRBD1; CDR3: CASSLQGARKDEQFF; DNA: TGCGCCAGCAGCTTACAGGGGGCTAGGAAGGATGAGCAGTTCTTC
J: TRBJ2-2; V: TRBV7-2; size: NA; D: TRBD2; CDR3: CASSLGSLPGGGELFF; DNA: TGTGCCAGCAGCTTAGGATCACTCCCGGGAGGTGGGGAGCTGTTTTTT
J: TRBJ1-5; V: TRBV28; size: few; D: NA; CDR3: CASSFIKGGHQPQHF; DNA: TGTGCCAGCAGTTTTATTAAGGGGGGCCATCAGCCCCAGCATTTT
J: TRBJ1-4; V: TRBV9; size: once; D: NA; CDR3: CASSGRQAPNEKLFF; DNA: TGTGCCAGCAGCGGCCGACAGGCGCCTAATGAAAAACTGTTTTTT
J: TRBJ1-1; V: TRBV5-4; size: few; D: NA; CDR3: CASSLVFGGNTEAFF; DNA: TGTGCCAGCAGCTTGGTATTTGGGGGGAACACTGAAGCTTTCTTT
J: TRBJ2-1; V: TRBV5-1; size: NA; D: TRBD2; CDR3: CASSSGTSGRVYNEQFF; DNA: TGCGCCAGCTCCTCCGGGACTAGCGGGAGAGTTTACAATGAGCAGTTCTTC
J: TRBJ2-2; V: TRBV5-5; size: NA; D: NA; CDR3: CASSLLGDTGELFF; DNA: TGTGCCAGCAGCTTGCTGGGAGACACCGGGGAGCTGTTTTTT
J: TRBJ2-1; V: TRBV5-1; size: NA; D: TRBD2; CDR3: CASSLVSGISYNEQFF; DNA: TGCGCCAGCAGCTTGGTTAGCGGGATATCTTACAATGAGCAGTTCTTC
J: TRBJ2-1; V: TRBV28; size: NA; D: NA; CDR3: CASRSTRSYNEQFF; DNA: TGTGCCAGCCGATCGACGAGAAGCTACAATGAGCAGTTCTTC
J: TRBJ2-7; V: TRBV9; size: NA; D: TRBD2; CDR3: CASSVAAAGEYEQYF; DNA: TGTGCCAGCAGCGTAGCGGCTGCGGGAGAATACGAGCAGTACTTC
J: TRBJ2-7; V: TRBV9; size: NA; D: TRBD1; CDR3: CASSVTGTRSYEQYF; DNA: TGTGCCAGCAGCGTGACAGGGACCCGATCCTACGAGCAGTACTTC
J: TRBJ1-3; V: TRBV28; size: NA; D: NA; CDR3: CASSLSWGLSGNTIYF; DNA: TGTGCCAGCAGTTTGAGTTGGGGCCTCTCTGGAAACACCATATATTTT
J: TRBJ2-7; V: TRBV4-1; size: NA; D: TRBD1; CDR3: CASSQDRGKTYEQYF; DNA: TGCGCCAGCAGCCAGGACAGGGGGAAAACCTACGAGCAGTACTTC
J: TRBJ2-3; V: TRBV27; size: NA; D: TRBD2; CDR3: CASSIRLALRGTDTQYF; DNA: TGTGCCAGCAGTATTCGACTAGCCCTCCGGGGCACAGATACGCAGTATTTT